Presented here are 25 T cell receptor beta chains from one specimen sequenced in a study of Ad26.COV2.S vaccination and SARS-CoV-2 variants. This sample's treatment: 19 received Ad26.COV2.S at low or high dose, single or two shots; several received placebo; per-sample allocation not given. Each sample was drawn 63 days after the first injection (of vaccine or placebo). Clones were sequenced by immunoSEQ multiplex PCR, and TCRdb holds only the in-frame ones, with some missing. Among about 350,000 clones listed, roughly 90% were seen once. Material: peripheral blood, obtained in a trial of Ad26.COV2.S vaccine versus placebo. These receptors were taken from a person aged 18-65 years who received the Ad26.COV2.S COVID-19 vaccine or a placebo.

The CDR3 protein is CASSRHNQPQHF. The CDR3 bases are TGTGCCAGCAGCCGTCATAATCAGCCCCAGCATTTT. V is TRBV6-2 or TRBV6-3 and J is TRBJ1-5, with D hard to call. The CDR3 is 12 amino acids. The germline V gene has CDR1 MNHEY and CDR2 SVGEGT. V shed 6 bases and J shed 4 bases, with 7 bases lying between them.

This clone has more than one count but fewer than ten. J is TRBJ1-2 and V is TRBV4-1; TRBD1 aligns across 8 bases. The V gene's germline CDR1 is MGHRA and CDR2 YSYEKL. This CDR3 spans 14 amino acids. After removal of 0 bases from V and 5 bases from J, the junction contained 2 bases not matched to a gene. CDR3 sequence: CASSQDGTGYGYTF. CDR3 bases: TGCGCCAGCAGCCAAGACGGGACAGGTTATGGCTACACCTTC.

The J gene is TRBJ2-6, the V gene TRBV6-2 or TRBV6-3, with D perhaps TRBD2 (6 bases). CDR1 is MNHEY and CDR2 is SVGEGT in the germline V gene. The V and J ends lost 2 bases and 4 bases respectively, with 9 bases between them. The CDR3 contains 15 residues. The CDR3 DNA follows: TGTGCCAGCAGTTACCGGGGGACCGGGGCCAACGTCCTGACTTTC. This sequence encodes CASSYRGTGANVLTF.

This chain uses TRBV4-2 with TRBJ2-5; 8 bases match TRBD2. The CDR3 contains 16 residues. The junction had 8 bases not matched to a gene; V was cut back by 0 bases and J by 5 bases. Germline CDR1 is LGHNA and CDR2 is YNFKEQ. In nucleotides, the CDR3 is TGTGCCAGCAGCCAAGATCGACCGGGGGGGCGTGAGACCCAGTACTTC. It is translated as CASSQDRPGGRETQYF.

This clone showed up just once. V and J are TRBV7-6 and TRBJ2-7; weak D call: TRBD2 (7 bases). The CDR3 length is 15 residues. Germline-derived CDR1 and CDR2 are SGHVS and FNYEAQ. Trimming shortened V by 4 bases and J by 0 bases, and 13 bases separated the two germline ends. The CDR3 spells CASSWGAGASYEQYF. The CDR3 DNA reads as TGTGCCAGCAGCTGGGGGGCGGGAGCCTCCTACGAGCAGTACTTC.

The V call is TRBV28, the J call TRBJ2-5, with 7 bases that match TRBD2. V gave up 7 bases and J gave up 0 bases; unmatched junction bases: 5. The CDR3 consists of 14 residues. Germline V gene sequence: CDR1 MDHEN, CDR2 SYDVKM. CDR3 sequence: CASTFLADQETQYF. The CDR3 DNA reads TGTGCCAGCACCTTCCTAGCGGACCAAGAGACCCAGTACTTC.

This sequence joins TRBV9 and TRBJ2-5; 13 nucleotides match TRBD2. This CDR3 has 16 amino acids. Germline-derived CDR1 and CDR2 are SGDLS and YYNGEE. V lost 4 bases to trimming and J lost 5 bases; unmatched junction nucleotides: 8. In nucleotides, the CDR3 is TGTGCCAGCAGCCTTACTAGCGGGGGGGCATGGGAGACCCAGTACTTC. Translated, it gives CASSLTSGGAWETQYF.

This clone was seen many times. V usage is TRBV10-3 and J usage is TRBJ1-2; unclear D gene. The germline V gene has CDR1 ENHRY and CDR2 SYGVKD. The V end was cut by 10 bases, the J end by 0 bases, with 18 bases between. The CDR3 loop spans 15 amino acids. This CDR3 is CATLPGNQANYGYTF. The DNA of the CDR3 is TGTGCCACCCTCCCGGGCAACCAAGCTAACTATGGCTACACCTTC.

The genes are TRBV28 and TRBJ1-3; no clear D gene. CDR1 and CDR2 (germline): MDHEN, SYDVKM. The CDR3 extends over 14 amino acids. V shed 3 bases and J shed 3 bases, with 9 bases lying between them. DNA of the CDR3: TGTGCCAGCAGTTTGGGTCAGAGTGGAAACACCATATATTTT. Translated, it gives CASSLGQSGNTIYF.

The chain joins TRBV6-5 to TRBJ2-1; D is unclear. The CDR3 loop spans 11 amino acids. Trimming removed 6 bases from V and 7 bases from J, with 7 bases in between. CDR1 is MNHEY, CDR2 SVGAGI, per germline. Here the CDR3 reads CASRKENEQFF. The CDR3 region has the DNA TGTGCCAGCAGGAAGGAGAATGAGCAGTTCTTC.

With respect to this clone: This specimen includes other DNA sequences encoding the same CDR3. The rearrangement uses TRBV6-4 and TRBJ2-1; a weak D match, TRBD2 (5 bases). The ends were cut back, 3 bases at V and 6 bases at J, with 9 bases in the middle. The CDR3 length is 13 residues. Looked up from germline, CDR1 is MRHNA and CDR2 is SNTAGT. Here the CDR3 DNA reads TGTGCCAGCAGTGAAGGAGGCGCCAATGAGCAGTTCTTC. Protein product: CASSEGGANEQFF.

This clone was counted between two and nine times. This chain links TRBV6-4 with TRBJ2-1; 9 bases map to TRBD2. The germline CDR1 and CDR2 sequences are MRHNA and SNTAGT. The CDR3 totals 14 residues. V lost 8 bases to trimming and J lost 7 bases; unmatched junction nucleotides: 9. CDR3 loop: CASRSGLASNEQFF. In nucleotides, the CDR3 is TGTGCCAGCCGGTCGGGACTAGCCTCAAATGAGCAGTTCTTC.

This clone was observed a handful of times. The chain has TRBV6-2 or TRBV6-3 and TRBJ1-6; TRBD1 agrees at 10 bases. Unmatched junction bases numbered 6, after V lost 6 bases and J lost 10 bases. This CDR3 region has 14 residues. From germline, CDR1 is MNHEY and CDR2 SVGEGT. CDR3 nucleotide sequence: TGTGCCAGCAGCCAAGGACAGGGGGGATCACCCCTCCACTTT. Its translation is CASSQGQGGSPLHF.

V and J are TRBV28 and TRBJ2-7; 8 bases map to TRBD1. The CDR3 runs 15 residues. The germline V gene encodes CDR1 MDHEN and CDR2 SYDVKM. The J segment lost 4 bases and the V segment lost 6 bases, leaving 11 bases of the junction unmatched. CDR3 region: CASRETGTGGYEQYF. CDR3 sequence (DNA): TGTGCCAGCAGGGAAACAGGGACAGGAGGGTACGAGCAGTACTTC.

This chain connects TRBV30 to TRBJ2-1, with D possibly matching TRBD2 (5 bases). The V and J ends lost 3 bases and 6 bases respectively, with 18 bases between them. The CDR3 runs to 15 residues. Per germline, CDR1 GTSNPN and CDR2 SVGIG (reference sequence). The CDR3 reads CAWSPTAEVSNEQFF. The CDR3 bases are TGTGCCTGGAGCCCCACGGCGGAGGTGTCCAATGAGCAGTTCTTC.

The chain is built from TRBV28 and TRBJ2-7; 11 positions match TRBD1. Germline trimming cut 5 bases from V and 3 bases from J; bases unmatched to any gene: 6. This CDR3 contains 15 residues. Germline CDR1 is MDHEN and CDR2 is SYDVKM. CDR3 amino acids: CASSAPGTGGYEQYF. Here the CDR3 DNA reads TGTGCCAGCAGTGCCCCCGGGACAGGGGGCTACGAGCAGTACTTC. Complete variable domain (other parts from reference TRBV28 and TRBJ2-7): DVKVTQSSRYLVKRTGEKVFLECVQDMDHENMFWYRQDPGLGLRLIYFSYDVKMKEKGDIPEGYSVSREKKERFSLILESASTNQTSMYLCASSAPGTGGYEQYFGPGTRLTVT.

This chain joins TRBV6-5 and TRBJ1-2, with no clear D. Germline CDR1 is MNHEY and CDR2 is SVGAGI. The CDR3 is made up of 12 amino acids. In nucleotides, the CDR3 is TGTTTTACCGGACCGAGGGACTATGGCTACACCTTC. Its protein product is CFTGPRDYGYTF.

This chain connects TRBV27 to TRBJ1-2; D possibly corresponds to TRBD1 (5 bases). The CDR3 consists of 12 residues. V dropped 4 bases and J dropped 7 bases, with 10 bases sitting between them. From germline, CDR1 is MNHEY and CDR2 SMNVEV (reference sequence). The CDR3 protein is CASSYQGTGYTF. The CDR3 DNA reads TGTGCCAGCAGTTACCAGGGAACTGGCTACACCTTC.

The chain links TRBV20-1 to TRBJ2-5; 9 bases map to TRBD1. The trim removed 3 bases at V and 3 bases at J, leaving 11 bases unmatched. The CDR3 runs to 16 residues. Germline-derived CDR1 and CDR2 are DFQATT and SNEGSKA (reference sequence). The CDR3, as DNA: TGCAGTGCTAGTACCTACGCCGGGACAGGGAAAGAGACCCAGTACTTC. Its translation: CSASTYAGTGKETQYF.

The chain has TRBV7-2 and TRBJ2-2, with 8 bases that match TRBD2. The CDR3 contains 16 residues. The V segment lost 5 bases and the J segment 1 base; nucleotides outside the gene matches: 6. Germline CDR1 reads SGHTA; CDR2 reads FQGNSA. CDR3 sequence reads: CASSRGTRRNTGELFF. As DNA, the CDR3 is TGTGCCAGCAGCCGTGGGACTAGGCGGAACACCGGGGAGCTGTTTTTT.

CDR3 amino acids: CASSPDRSPSPLHF. The CDR3 bases are TGTGCCAGCTCTCCGGACAGGTCGCCTTCACCCCTCCACTTT. The genes are TRBV18 and TRBJ1-6; 7 bases line up with TRBD1. J was trimmed by 9 bases and V by 6 bases; bases with no gene match: 8. This CDR3 has 14 residues. Germline V gives CDR1 KGHSH, CDR2 LQKENI.

V is TRBV29-1 and J is TRBJ2-7; 11 nucleotides line up with TRBD2. This CDR3 comprises 14 residues. Looked up from germline, CDR1 is SQVTM and CDR2 is ANQGSEA. With 5 bases clipped from V and 6 bases from J, the junction kept 9 bases outside the gene matches. The CDR3 loop is CSVSLSGRAVEQYF. In DNA form, the CDR3 reads TGCAGCGTTTCCCTTAGCGGGAGGGCCGTCGAGCAGTACTTC.

This clone was seen only once. This sequence joins TRBV25-1 and TRBJ1-2; no clear D. Germline CDR1 is MGHDK and CDR2 is SYGVNS. Deletions cut 4 bases from V and 7 bases from J, with 10 bases between. The CDR3 is 12 amino acids. In DNA form, the CDR3 reads TGTGCCAGCAGTGCCCCGGCCTCTGGCTACACCTTC. Its translation: CASSAPASGYTF.

A single count supports this clone. CDR3: CASRTTGELFF. The CDR3 DNA reads as TGTGCCAGCAGGACCACCGGGGAGCTGTTTTTT. J is TRBJ2-2 and V is TRBV27; no definite D call. The germline V gene encodes CDR1 MNHEY and CDR2 SMNVEV (reference sequence). Between the trimmed V and J ends, which lost 6 bases and 4 bases, there was a span of 3 bases. There are 11 residues in the CDR3.

V is TRBV6-5 and J is TRBJ2-7; a possible D gene is TRBD2 (5 bases). Germline CDR1 reads MNHEY; CDR2 reads SVGAGI. The CDR3 sequence is 13 residues long. Trimming removed 6 bases from V and 2 bases from J, with 11 bases in between. The CDR3, as DNA: TGTGCCAGCAGCGCGGACGGGACCTACGAGCAGTACTTC. It yields the protein CASSADGTYEQYF.